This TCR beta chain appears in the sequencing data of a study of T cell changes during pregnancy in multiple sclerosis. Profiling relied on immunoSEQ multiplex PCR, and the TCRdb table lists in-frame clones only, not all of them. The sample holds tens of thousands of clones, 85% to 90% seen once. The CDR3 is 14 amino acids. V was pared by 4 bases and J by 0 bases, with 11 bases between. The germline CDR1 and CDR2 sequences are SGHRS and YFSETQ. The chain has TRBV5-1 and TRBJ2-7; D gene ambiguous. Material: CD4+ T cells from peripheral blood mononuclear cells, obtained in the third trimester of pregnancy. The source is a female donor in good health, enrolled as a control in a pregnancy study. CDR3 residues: CASSPRANSYEQYF. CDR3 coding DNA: TGCGCCAGCAGCCCCCGAGCCAACTCCTACGAGCAGTACTTC. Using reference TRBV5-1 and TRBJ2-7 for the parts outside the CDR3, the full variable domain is KAGVTQTPRYLIKTRGQQVTLSCSPISGHRSVSWYQQTPGQGLQFLFEYFSETQRNKGNFPGRFSGRQFSNSRSEMNVSTLELGDSALYLCASSPRANSYEQYFGPGTRLTVT.